The rows below give T cell receptor beta chains drawn from one sample of a study of PD-L1 blockade in urothelial cancer. TCRdb's copy holds only in-frame clones and misses some; the assay was immunoSEQ multiplex PCR. The sample records about 55,000 clones, 84% being singletons. The sequencing here drew on PBMCs, taken around atezolizumab (anti-PD-L1) treatment. The receptors originated from a man in his fifties with urothelial cancer. Both conserved end residues are part of each CDR3. Each record gives: V gene, J gene, clone size, D gene, CDR3 protein, CDR3 DNA. D genes are given only for firm matches. Where a row states a size, it is once, few, many or the class of an expanded clone; other rows omit it.

V gene: TRBV12-5
J gene: TRBJ2-5
clone size: NA
D gene: TRBD2
CDR3 protein: CASGLLVGRVQETQYF
CDR3 DNA: TGTGCTAGTGGTTTGTTGGTCGGGAGGGTCCAAGAGACCCAGTACTTC

V gene: TRBV11-2
J gene: TRBJ1-4
clone size: NA
D gene: NA
CDR3 protein: CASSQGRGWEKLFF
CDR3 DNA: TGTGCCAGCAGCCAAGGGAGGGGTTGGGAAAAACTGTTTTTT

V gene: TRBV27
J gene: TRBJ1-1
clone size: NA
D gene: NA
CDR3 protein: CASSLGGAYGEAFF
CDR3 DNA: TGTGCCAGCAGTTTGGGAGGGGCCTATGGGGAAGCTTTCTTT

V gene: TRBV2
J gene: TRBJ1-1
clone size: NA
D gene: NA
CDR3 protein: CASSGRVNTEAFF
CDR3 DNA: TGTGCCAGCAGTGGCCGGGTGAACACTGAAGCTTTCTTT

V gene: TRBV7-8
J gene: TRBJ2-7
clone size: NA
D gene: TRBD1
CDR3 protein: CASSLDRDPYEQYF
CDR3 DNA: TGTGCCAGCAGCTTGGACAGGGACCCCTACGAGCAGTACTTC

V gene: TRBV7-8
J gene: TRBJ1-5
clone size: NA
D gene: NA
CDR3 protein: CASSLVAPPSNQPQHF
CDR3 DNA: TGTGCCAGCAGCTTAGTGGCCCCGCCAAGCAATCAGCCCCAGCATTTT

V gene: TRBV28
J gene: TRBJ2-7
clone size: NA
D gene: TRBD2
CDR3 protein: CASTSPGLAVFEQYF
CDR3 DNA: TGTGCCAGCACCAGCCCGGGACTAGCGGTCTTTGAGCAGTACTTC

V gene: TRBV11-2
J gene: TRBJ2-7
clone size: NA
D gene: TRBD2
CDR3 protein: CASSFLGGPGGPSYEQYF
CDR3 DNA: TGTGCCAGCAGCTTCCTAGGTGGGCCGGGGGGGCCTTCCTACGAGCAGTACTTC

V gene: TRBV5-1
J gene: TRBJ2-2
clone size: few
D gene: TRBD2
CDR3 protein: CASSISGENTGELFF
CDR3 DNA: TGCGCCAGCAGCATTAGCGGGGAGAACACCGGGGAGCTGTTTTTT

V gene: TRBV4-1
J gene: TRBJ1-5
clone size: once
D gene: NA
CDR3 protein: CASSQLARRNQPQHF
CDR3 DNA: TGCGCCAGCAGCCAACTGGCCAGAAGAAATCAGCCCCAGCATTTT

V gene: TRBV19
J gene: TRBJ2-1
clone size: NA
D gene: NA
CDR3 protein: CASSIEEGGLAVGEQFF
CDR3 DNA: TGTGCCAGTAGTATAGAAGAAGGCGGGCTGGCCGTTGGTGAGCAGTTCTTC

V gene: TRBV29-1
J gene: TRBJ2-5
clone size: NA
D gene: NA
CDR3 protein: CSVPRRARATWGGDGETQYF
CDR3 DNA: TGCAGCGTTCCTAGGAGGGCGCGGGCCACATGGGGTGGGGATGGAGAGACCCAGTACTTC

V gene: TRBV29-1
J gene: TRBJ2-3
clone size: NA
D gene: TRBD2
CDR3 protein: CSVRTSGVSTDTQYF
CDR3 DNA: TGCAGCGTTAGAACTAGCGGGGTGAGCACAGATACGCAGTATTTT

V gene: TRBV4-1
J gene: TRBJ1-5
clone size: few
D gene: TRBD1
CDR3 protein: CASSQGAGGYQPQHF
CDR3 DNA: TGCGCCAGCAGCCAAGGAGCAGGGGGGTATCAGCCCCAGCATTTT

V gene: TRBV18
J gene: TRBJ2-1
clone size: NA
D gene: NA
CDR3 protein: CASSPLERSSYNEQFF
CDR3 DNA: TGTGCCAGCTCACCACTTGAGCGAAGCTCCTACAATGAGCAGTTCTTC

V gene: TRBV19
J gene: TRBJ1-4
clone size: once
D gene: TRBD1
CDR3 protein: CASSNNRGVANEKLFF
CDR3 DNA: TGTGCCAGTAGTAACAACAGGGGGGTCGCTAATGAAAAACTGTTTTTT

V gene: TRBV6-4
J gene: TRBJ1-2
clone size: NA
D gene: NA
CDR3 protein: CASRQTAYGGYTF
CDR3 DNA: TGTGCCAGCAGACAAACAGCTTATGGCGGCTACACCTTC

V gene: TRBV27
J gene: TRBJ2-2
clone size: NA
D gene: NA
CDR3 protein: CASTKGLYTGELFF
CDR3 DNA: TGTGCCAGCACGAAGGGGCTCTACACCGGGGAGCTGTTTTTT

V gene: TRBV29-1
J gene: TRBJ1-2
clone size: NA
D gene: NA
CDR3 protein: CSVERGNGYGYTF
CDR3 DNA: TGCAGCGTTGAACGGGGAAACGGCTATGGCTACACCTTC

V gene: TRBV5-6
J gene: TRBJ1-1
clone size: NA
D gene: NA
CDR3 protein: CASSFRLTRGGRTEAFF
CDR3 DNA: TGTGCCAGCAGCTTTCGATTAACGCGAGGGGGAAGGACTGAAGCTTTCTTT

V gene: TRBV5-8
J gene: TRBJ1-1
clone size: NA
D gene: TRBD1
CDR3 protein: CASSFNYRGNTEAFF
CDR3 DNA: TGTGCCAGCAGCTTTAACTACAGGGGAAACACTGAAGCTTTCTTT

V gene: TRBV6-1
J gene: TRBJ2-3
clone size: NA
D gene: TRBD1
CDR3 protein: CASYRDRVADTQYF
CDR3 DNA: TGTGCCAGTTATAGGGACAGGGTGGCAGATACGCAGTATTTT

V gene: TRBV2
J gene: TRBJ1-3
clone size: NA
D gene: TRBD1
CDR3 protein: CASGRQGAGNTIYF
CDR3 DNA: TGTGCCAGCGGACGACAGGGGGCTGGAAACACCATATATTTT

V gene: TRBV27
J gene: TRBJ2-7
clone size: few
D gene: TRBD2
CDR3 protein: CASSLTHDFTAGGPYEQYF
CDR3 DNA: TGTGCCAGCAGCCTCACCCACGACTTTACGGCGGGAGGACCGTACGAGCAGTACTTC

V gene: TRBV15
J gene: TRBJ2-7
clone size: NA
D gene: NA
CDR3 protein: CATSRDLEGYEQYF
CDR3 DNA: TGTGCCACCAGCAGAGATTTGGAGGGGTACGAGCAGTACTTC

V gene: TRBV5-1
J gene: TRBJ2-5
clone size: NA
D gene: NA
CDR3 protein: CASSPAAGPGETQYF
CDR3 DNA: TGCGCCAGCAGCCCGGCGGCGGGGCCGGGGGAGACCCAGTACTTC

V gene: TRBV28
J gene: TRBJ2-4
clone size: once
D gene: NA
CDR3 protein: CASSSGDIQYF
CDR3 DNA: TGTGCCAGCAGTTCCGGGGACATTCAGTACTTC

V gene: TRBV4-1
J gene: TRBJ2-1
clone size: once
D gene: TRBD2
CDR3 protein: CASSQDSFGGRAYNEQFF
CDR3 DNA: TGCGCCAGCAGCCAAGATTCGTTCGGGGGGAGGGCCTACAATGAGCAGTTCTTC

V gene: TRBV9
J gene: TRBJ2-2
clone size: NA
D gene: NA
CDR3 protein: CASSVVGGSTRNTGELFF
CDR3 DNA: TGTGCCAGCAGCGTAGTTGGGGGGTCGACTAGGAACACCGGGGAGCTGTTTTTT

V gene: TRBV20-1
J gene: TRBJ1-1
clone size: NA
D gene: NA
CDR3 protein: CSAWGLTEAFF
CDR3 DNA: TGCAGTGCCTGGGGGCTTACTGAAGCTTTCTTT

V gene: TRBV5-4
J gene: TRBJ2-2
clone size: NA
D gene: NA
CDR3 protein: CASNNRRNTGELFF
CDR3 DNA: TGTGCCAGCAACAACAGGAGGAACACCGGGGAGCTGTTTTTT

V gene: TRBV2
J gene: TRBJ2-3
clone size: NA
D gene: TRBD1
CDR3 protein: CASRPNTGTGTDTQYF
CDR3 DNA: TGTGCCAGCAGGCCTAACACCGGGACAGGAACAGATACGCAGTATTTT

V gene: TRBV19
J gene: TRBJ2-7
clone size: few
D gene: TRBD1
CDR3 protein: CASSIRDRPYEQYF
CDR3 DNA: TGTGCCAGTAGTATTAGGGACAGGCCCTACGAGCAGTACTTC

V gene: TRBV11-3
J gene: TRBJ2-5
clone size: NA
D gene: NA
CDR3 protein: CASSMGGRSGETQYF
CDR3 DNA: TGTGCCAGCAGCATGGGGGGGCGTAGTGGAGAGACCCAGTACTTC

V gene: TRBV30
J gene: TRBJ2-1
clone size: NA
D gene: TRBD1
CDR3 protein: CAWGQGRGFGEQFF
CDR3 DNA: TGTGCCTGGGGACAGGGTAGGGGTTTCGGTGAGCAGTTCTTC

V gene: TRBV4-3
J gene: TRBJ2-1
clone size: NA
D gene: NA
CDR3 protein: CASSQERGEGHLHEQFF
CDR3 DNA: TGCGCCAGCAGCCAGGAACGGGGTGAGGGCCATCTCCATGAGCAGTTCTTC

V gene: TRBV9
J gene: TRBJ2-2
clone size: NA
D gene: NA
CDR3 protein: CASSGAARAGELFF
CDR3 DNA: TGTGCCAGCAGCGGGGCGGCGCGGGCCGGGGAGCTGTTTTTT

V gene: TRBV2
J gene: TRBJ1-1
clone size: few
D gene: NA
CDR3 protein: CASSRQTLNTEAFF
CDR3 DNA: TGTGCCAGCAGCCGACAGACTCTGAACACTGAAGCTTTCTTT

V gene: TRBV5-5
J gene: TRBJ2-5
clone size: NA
D gene: NA
CDR3 protein: CASSLVQLQETQYF
CDR3 DNA: TGTGCCAGCAGCTTGGTACAGTTACAAGAGACCCAGTACTTC

V gene: TRBV14
J gene: TRBJ1-4
clone size: NA
D gene: NA
CDR3 protein: CASSSWPHEKLFF
CDR3 DNA: TGTGCCAGCAGCTCGTGGCCTCATGAAAAACTGTTTTTT

V gene: TRBV4-2
J gene: TRBJ2-7
clone size: NA
D gene: TRBD1
CDR3 protein: CASSRQGQGVSTTYEQYF
CDR3 DNA: TGTGCCAGCAGTCGTCAAGGGCAGGGGGTATCCACTACCTACGAGCAGTACTTC

V gene: TRBV9
J gene: TRBJ1-3
clone size: NA
D gene: NA
CDR3 protein: CASSVARGGGNTIYF
CDR3 DNA: TGTGCCAGCAGCGTAGCCAGGGGCGGAGGAAACACCATATATTTT

V gene: TRBV11-2
J gene: TRBJ2-5
clone size: NA
D gene: TRBD2
CDR3 protein: CASSFQGGPSETQYF
CDR3 DNA: TGTGCCAGCAGCTTCCAGGGAGGGCCAAGCGAGACCCAGTACTTC

V gene: TRBV7-2
J gene: TRBJ2-7
clone size: NA
D gene: NA
CDR3 protein: CASRTGPYEQYF
CDR3 DNA: TGTGCCAGCAGGACAGGCCCCTACGAGCAGTACTTC

V gene: TRBV7-8
J gene: TRBJ1-2
clone size: NA
D gene: NA
CDR3 protein: CASSAEAAYGYTF
CDR3 DNA: TGTGCCAGCAGCGCAGAGGCGGCTTATGGCTACACCTTC

V gene: TRBV29-1
J gene: TRBJ1-2
clone size: once
D gene: TRBD1
CDR3 protein: CSVEPGQGIDRYTF
CDR3 DNA: TGCAGCGTTGAACCGGGACAGGGAATAGATCGCTACACCTTC

V gene: TRBV20-1
J gene: TRBJ2-1
clone size: NA
D gene: NA
CDR3 protein: CSARESGEQFF
CDR3 DNA: TGCAGTGCTAGAGAGTCGGGTGAGCAGTTCTTC

V gene: TRBV6-1
J gene: TRBJ2-7
clone size: NA
D gene: TRBD1
CDR3 protein: CASLLSQGDPYEQYF
CDR3 DNA: TGTGCCAGCCTACTATCACAGGGGGACCCTTACGAGCAGTACTTC

V gene: TRBV6-5
J gene: TRBJ2-5
clone size: NA
D gene: TRBD1
CDR3 protein: CASSYGTGGETQYF
CDR3 DNA: TGTGCCAGCAGTTACGGGACAGGGGGAGAGACCCAGTACTTC

V gene: TRBV7-2
J gene: TRBJ2-1
clone size: NA
D gene: NA
CDR3 protein: CASSSGVRWNEQFF
CDR3 DNA: TGTGCCAGCAGCTCGGGGGTTAGATGGAATGAGCAGTTCTTC